This T cell receptor beta chain is drawn from a study of blood T cell repertoires in COVID-19. In the study overall: Sources were T cells, B-cell-depleted T cells, or PBMCs; the material itself was cDNA or gDNA.

Per the authors' pipeline: Counts of nucleated cells, estimated from reference gene primer amplification, were obtained. Sequenced by immunoSEQ multiplex PCR; TCRdb stores in-frame clones only, minus some. V, J and clone size are those of that table, while D and trimming were read from the DNA. The table records approximately 67,000 clones, under 95% of them present only once. Germline V lookup: CDR1 SEHNR, CDR2 FQNEAQ (reference sequence). V was shortened by 2 bases and J by 2 bases, with 10 bases between the two germline ends. There are 16 residues in the CDR3. The sequenced material came from peripheral blood. This clonotype was obtained from a woman aged 60-75 years with active COVID-19. The chain is built from TRBV7-9 and TRBJ2-6; D gene ambiguous. CDR3 in DNA: TGTGCCAGCAGCTTAATTTTAGGAGCTGGGGCCAACGTCCTGACTTTC. This translates into CASSLILGAGANVLTF.